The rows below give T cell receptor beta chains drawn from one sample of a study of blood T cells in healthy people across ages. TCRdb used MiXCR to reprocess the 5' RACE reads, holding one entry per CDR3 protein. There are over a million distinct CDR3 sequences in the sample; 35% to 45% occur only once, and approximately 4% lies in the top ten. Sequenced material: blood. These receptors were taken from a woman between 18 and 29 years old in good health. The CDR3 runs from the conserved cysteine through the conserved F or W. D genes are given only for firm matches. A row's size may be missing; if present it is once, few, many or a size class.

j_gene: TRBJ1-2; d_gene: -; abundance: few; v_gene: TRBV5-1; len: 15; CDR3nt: TGCGCCAGCAGCTTACTTAGGACGGATCTCTCCGGCTACACCTTC; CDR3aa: CASSLLRTDLSGYTF
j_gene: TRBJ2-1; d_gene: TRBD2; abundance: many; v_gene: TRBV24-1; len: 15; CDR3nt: TGTGCCACCAGTGATCCTAGCGGGAGTCGACATGAGCAGTTCTTC; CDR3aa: CATSDPSGSRHEQFF
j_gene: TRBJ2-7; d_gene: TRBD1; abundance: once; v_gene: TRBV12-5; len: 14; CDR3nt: TGTGCTAGTGGTCCTCAGGACAGGGGCTACGAGCAGTACTTC; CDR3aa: CASGPQDRGYEQYF
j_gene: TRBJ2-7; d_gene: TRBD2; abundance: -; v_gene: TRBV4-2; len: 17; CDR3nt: TGTGCCAGCAGCCAAGATAACAGCGGGAGGTCCTACAATGAGCAGTACTTC; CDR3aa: CASSQDNSGRSYNEQYF
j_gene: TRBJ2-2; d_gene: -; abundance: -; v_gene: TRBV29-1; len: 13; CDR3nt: TGCAGCGCGCCAGCGGGTGACACCGGGGAGCTGTTTTTT; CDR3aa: CSAPAGDTGELFF
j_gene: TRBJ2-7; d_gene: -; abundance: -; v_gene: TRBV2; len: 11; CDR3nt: TGTGCCAGCAACAGCTACAATGAGCAGTACTTC; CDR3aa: CASNSYNEQYF
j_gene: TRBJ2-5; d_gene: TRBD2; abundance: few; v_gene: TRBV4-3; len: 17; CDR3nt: TGCGCCAGCAGCCAAGTAAATCGCGGGAGTGGTGGAGAGACCCAGTACTTC; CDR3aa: CASSQVNRGSGGETQYF
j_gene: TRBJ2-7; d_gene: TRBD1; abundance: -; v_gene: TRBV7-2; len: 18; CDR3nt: TGTGCCAGCAGCTTAGGACCCTCCGGGACAGGTAGCTCCTACGAGCAGTACTTC; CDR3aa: CASSLGPSGTGSSYEQYF
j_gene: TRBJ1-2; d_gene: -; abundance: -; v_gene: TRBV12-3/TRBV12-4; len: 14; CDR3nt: TGTGCCAGCAGTGGGGGCAGGGACGGCTATGGCTACACCTTC; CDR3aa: CASSGGRDGYGYTF
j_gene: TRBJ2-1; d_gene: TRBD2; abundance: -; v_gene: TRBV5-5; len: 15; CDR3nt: TGTGCCAGCAACTTTTGGAAGCGGGGGGAGGAGGAGCAGTTCTTC; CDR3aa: CASNFWKRGEEEQFF
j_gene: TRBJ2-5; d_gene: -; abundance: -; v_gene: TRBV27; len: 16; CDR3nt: TGTGCCAGCAGTTTTGCGTGGCGGAGCGGGCGAGAGACCCAGTACTTC; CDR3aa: CASSFAWRSGRETQYF
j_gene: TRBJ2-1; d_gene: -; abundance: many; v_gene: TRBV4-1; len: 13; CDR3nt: TGTGCCAGCAGCCAGGGGAGGAACAATGAGCAGTTCTTC; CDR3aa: CASSQGRNNEQFF